A selection of T cell receptor beta chains follows, all from one sample in a study of neurological immune-mediated disorders. MiXCR, run by TCRdb on the 5' RACE reads, gives a single entry per CDR3 protein. This sample has roughly 100,000 distinct CDR3 sequences; roughly a tenth occur once, and the top ten carry under 3.5%. Input material: PBMCs. The receptors originated from a female donor with HTLV-1-associated myelopathy (HAM/TSP). The CDR3 runs from the conserved cysteine through the conserved F or W. The D gene is left open where the match is weak.

d_gene,v_gene,j_gene,CDR3aa
-,TRBV15,TRBJ2-5,CATSPNAGTQYF
TRBD2,TRBV5-1,TRBJ2-3,CASSRSGTSGGMVKQYF
-,TRBV12-3/TRBV12-4,TRBJ1-4,CASSRGGANEKLFF
-,TRBV7-2,TRBJ2-7,CASSSEGRRQYF
-,TRBV28,TRBJ2-2,CASSTGFVGTGELFF
-,TRBV7-9,TRBJ2-1,CASSPRTNSNEQFF
-,TRBV6-6,TRBJ1-2,CASSYSWQPSYGYTF
-,TRBV5-1,TRBJ2-7,CASSPGAAGAYEQYF
-,TRBV5-6,TRBJ1-1,CASSFRGSLRDTEAFF
-,TRBV28,TRBJ2-3,CASRKHTQYF
-,TRBV5-1,TRBJ1-1,CASSLGAVAPEAFF
-,TRBV15,TRBJ2-1,CATSRDLPRGSFSNEQFF
-,TRBV5-1,TRBJ1-1,CASSSTGWNTEAFF
-,TRBV12-3/TRBV12-4,TRBJ2-7,CASSLVGFTYEQYF
-,TRBV29-1,TRBJ2-7,CSASGTLEGEQYF
-,TRBV9,TRBJ1-1,CASSVEPGRSMNTEAFF
TRBD1,TRBV19,TRBJ2-5,CASSLRGTGQETQYF
TRBD1,TRBV7-9,TRBJ2-7,CASSRTGYEQYF
TRBD1,TRBV5-5,TRBJ1-1,CASGTGTMNTEAFF
TRBD2,TRBV5-1,TRBJ2-2,CASSPPGLAGGNTGELFF
-,TRBV5-1,TRBJ2-1,CASSFTWSRDEQFF
TRBD1,TRBV5-1,TRBJ1-6,CASSAGQGGNSPLHF
-,TRBV18,TRBJ2-7,CASSPRGDAYEQYF
-,TRBV28,TRBJ2-3,CASTETDGEDTQYF
TRBD1,TRBV2,TRBJ2-1,CASSGGDRGYNEQFF
TRBD2,TRBV20-1,TRBJ2-3,CSARGLAGITDTQYF
-,TRBV3-1,TRBJ1-2,CASSQEENGGPRWGYTF